One sample yielded the 18 T cell receptor beta chains listed below, sequenced in a study of regulatory T cells in long-lasting Graves disease. Sample time point: persistent/refractory GD, antithyroid drugs over 5 years with positive TRAb. TCR sequences were obtained from RNA taken from PBMCs. Libraries of TCR beta came from iRepertoire HTBI primers plus Arm-PCR of CDR3 regions. TCRdb passed the multiplex PCR reads through MiXCR, listing each CDR3 protein once. Among around 340,000 distinct CDR3 sequences listed, 15% to 20% were seen once. Sequences were derived from peripheral blood mononuclear cells (PBMCs), sampled when the disease was refractory, from a patient treated with antithyroid drugs. Every receptor here comes from a female donor with Graves disease.

Comments on this clonotype: This may stem from a read error, because a much larger clone lies one nucleotide away. This chain connects TRBV7-9 to TRBJ2-7, with 13 bases aligning to TRBD2. The CDR3 totals 16 residues. Germline trimming cut 1 base from V and 4 bases from J; bases unmatched to any gene: 4. Germline CDR1 is SEHNR and CDR2 is FQNEAQ (reference sequence). The CDR3 DNA is TGTGCCAGCAGCTTAGACCGGACTAGCGGGGGTTACGAGCAGTACTTC. This codes for CASSLDRTSGGYEQYF.

This clonotype has ten or more counts. The J gene is TRBJ1-6, the V gene TRBV27; D not resolved. The length of the CDR3 is 15 residues. CDR1 is MNHEY and CDR2 is SMNVEV in the germline V gene (reference sequence). The germline V and J ends were trimmed by 6 bases and 9 bases, with 18 bases remaining between them. The CDR3: CASRIGSFFGSPLHF. Here the CDR3 DNA reads TGTGCCAGCAGGATCGGGTCTTTTTTCGGTTCACCCCTCCACTTT.

About this clonotype itself: It is likely a read error, because the conserved phenylalanine at the end of the CDR3 is missing. V gene TRBV24-1 combines with J gene TRBJ1-1; TRBD1 matches 7 bases. Unmatched junction bases numbered 8, after V lost 12 bases and J lost 5 bases. Germline values: CDR1 KGHDR, CDR2 SFDVKD. The CDR3 contains 12 residues. The CDR3 nucleotides read TGTGCCTCCTCTTCGACAGGGACTGAAGCTTTCTCT. Its translation is CASSSTGTEAFS.

This clonotype was seen at least ten times. J is TRBJ1-1 and V is TRBV6-1; D is possibly TRBD1 (5 bases). V was trimmed by 7 bases and J by 3 bases, leaving 18 bases between them. The germline V gene encodes CDR1 MNHNS and CDR2 SASEGT. CDR3 length equals 15 residues. Here the CDR3 reads CASTPWGPWDTEAFF. The CDR3 DNA reads as TGTGCCAGCACTCCCTGGGGACCCTGGGACACTGAAGCTTTCTTT.

J is TRBJ1-6 and V is TRBV7-9; D perhaps matches TRBD1 (5 bases). CDR1 SEHNR and CDR2 FQNEAQ come from the germline V gene (reference sequence). Trimming took off 0 bases at V and 7 bases at J, with 13 bases between the two ends. The CDR3 has 16 amino acids. This chain's CDR3 is CASSLAQAGWNSPLHF. The CDR3 DNA reads as TGTGCCAGCAGCTTAGCGCAGGCAGGGTGGAATTCACCCCTCCACTTT. Complete variable domain (other parts from reference TRBV7-9 and TRBJ1-6): DTGVSQNPRHKITKRGQNVTFRCDPISEHNRLYWYRQTLGQGPEFLTYFQNEAQLEKSRLLSDRFSAERPKGSFSTLEIQRTEQGDSAMYLCASSLAQAGWNSPLHFGNGTRLTVT.

The chain's CDR3 is CASSRQGGLDRTAKNIQYF. In nucleotides, the CDR3 is TGCGCCAGCAGCCGCCAAGGGGGGTTAGACAGGACCGCCAAAAACATTCAGTACTTC. The gene calls are TRBV4-1 and TRBJ2-4; possibly TRBD1 or TRBD2 for D (6 bases each). This CDR3 region has 19 residues. Trimming took 4 bases from V and 1 from J, leaving 23 bases between them. The germline CDR1 and CDR2 sequences are MGHRA and YSYEKL.

Ten or more counts support this clonotype. The rearrangement uses TRBV6-1 and TRBJ2-7; D not resolved. The germline V and J ends were trimmed by 0 bases and 2 bases, with 8 bases remaining between them. This CDR3 spans 14 amino acids. The germline V gene has CDR1 MNHNS and CDR2 SASEGT. The CDR3 bases are TGTGCCAGCAGTGAAGCGGGAACAGCCTACGAGCAGTACTTC. Translating it yields CASSEAGTAYEQYF.

The sample holds a few counts of this clonotype. The gene calls are TRBV4-3 and TRBJ1-5; D uncertain. The CDR3 sequence is 19 residues long. Trimming shortened V by 0 bases and J by 2 bases, and 20 bases separated the two germline ends. Germline V gene lookup returns CDR1 LGHNA and CDR2 YSLEER. DNA of the CDR3: TGCGCCAGCAGCCAAGAAAGAGTCGGGCCACAGAGTGGCAATCAGCCCCAGCATTTT. Translated, it gives CASSQERVGPQSGNQPQHF.

This clonotype was seen at least ten times. The chain carries TRBV2 and TRBJ1-2, with TRBD1 identical over 7 bases. Trimming cost V 8 bases and J 4 bases; bases outside gene matches: 10. Germline CDR1 is SNHLY and CDR2 is FYNNEI. This CDR3 is 14 amino acids long. The CDR3 sequence: CASWRGLQLYGYTF. As DNA, the CDR3 is TGTGCCAGCTGGAGGGGGCTACAGCTCTATGGCTACACCTTC.

With regard to this clonotype: One junction end disagrees with the germline gene, perhaps due to a read error. The chain joins TRBV11-2 to TRBJ2-4; D is perhaps TRBD1 or TRBD2 (6 bases each). The CDR3 loop spans 14 amino acids. Per the germline V gene, CDR1 is SGHAT and CDR2 is FQNNGV. This chain's CDR3 is CAGSFQGRKNIQYF. The CDR3 nucleotides are TGTGCCGGCAGCTTCCAGGGGAGGAAAAACATTCAGTACTTC.

This clonotype was recorded at least ten times. V is TRBV6-2 or TRBV6-3 and J is TRBJ2-5; TRBD2 agrees at 9 bases. The CDR3 loop spans 13 amino acids. After removal of 8 bases from V and 5 bases from J, the junction contained 6 bases not matched to a gene. Germline CDR1 MNHEY, CDR2 SVGEGT. CDR3 nucleotides: TGTGCCAGCTTTAGCGGGAGACGGGAGACCCAGTACTTC. It codes for CASFSGRRETQYF.

This clonotype was found a few times. The gene calls are TRBV27 and TRBJ1-2; D not resolved. Germline CDR1 reads MNHEY; CDR2 reads SMNVEV (reference sequence). The CDR3 has 15 amino acids. V dropped 6 bases and J dropped 5 bases, with 19 bases sitting between them. CDR3 DNA: TGTGCCAGCAGCCCCCCCCCCGAGTTGGGGTATGGCTACACCTTC. Translation gives CASSPPPELGYGYTF.

This clonotype came up a few times. The V gene is TRBV2, the J gene TRBJ2-1; TRBD1 is a possible D gene (7 bases). Trimming pared 7 bases from V and 6 bases from J, leaving 16 bases between. Germline CDR1 is SNHLY and CDR2 is FYNNEI. The CDR3 has 14 residues. CDR3 in DNA: TGTGCCAGCAAGGGGGGCAGGGGGTTCAATGAGCAGTTCTTC. Protein: CASKGGRGFNEQFF.

Concerning this clonotype: One end of the junction fails to match germline, which may point to a read error. The J gene is TRBJ2-7, the V gene TRBV29-1; weak D call: TRBD2 (5 bases). The germline CDR1 and CDR2 sequences are SQVTM and ANQGSEA. This CDR3 is built from 12 residues. The CDR3 reads CSVKGLLQEQCF. For the CDR3, the DNA is TGCAGCGTTAAAGGACTGCTCCAGGAGCAGTGCTTC.

This rearrangement joins TRBV3-1 to TRBJ1-4; D gene unclear. This CDR3 comprises 13 residues. Germline CDR1 is LGHDT and CDR2 is YNNKEL (reference sequence). The ends were cut back, 1 base at V and 8 bases at J, with 8 bases in the middle. This CDR3 is CASSQAGGEKLFF. CDR3 DNA sequence: TGTGCCAGCAGCCAAGCAGGAGGGGAAAAACTGTTTTTT.

This clonotype was seen at least ten times. The chain recombines TRBV6-8 with TRBJ2-7, with 7 positions matching TRBD1. The CDR3 extends over 16 amino acids. The V and J ends lost 7 bases and 0 bases, in that order; junction bases with no gene match: 12. CDR1 MNHGY and CDR2 SAAAGT come from the germline V gene. CDR3 amino acids: CASITSGQQYSYEQYF. The CDR3, as DNA: TGTGCCAGCATCACCTCGGGACAGCAATACTCCTACGAGCAGTACTTC.

The sample holds many counts of this clonotype. The V and J genes are TRBV20-1 and TRBJ2-5, with D possibly TRBD2 on 7 matching bases. The CDR3 is 15 amino acids. Germline V CDR1 and CDR2: DFQATT, SNEGSKA (reference sequence). The ends were cut back, 1 base at V and 5 bases at J, with 17 bases in the middle. The CDR3 nucleotides are TGCAGTGCTAGAGCTCGGGGGGCGTTCGGGGAGACCCAGTACTTC. Protein sequence: CSARARGAFGETQYF.

The chain has TRBV7-6 and TRBJ1-4; D is possibly TRBD1 (5 bases). CDR3 size: 15 residues. CDR1 and CDR2 (germline): SGHVS, FNYEAQ. V was trimmed by 5 bases and J by 4 bases, leaving 14 bases between them. CDR3 coding DNA: TGTGCCAGCAGCCCATCAGAGGGGTTTAATGAAAAACTGTTTTTT. Translated, it gives CASSPSEGFNEKLFF.